This entry concerns a single T cell receptor (beta chain). Trimming left V 2 bases short and J 10 bases short, with 14 bases between. Germline loops: CDR1 MNHNS, CDR2 SASEGT. The CDR3 is 13 residues long. The data belong to a study of T cell responses to AZD1222 COVID-19 vaccine. Some clones are missing from TCRdb's copy, which holds only in-frame ones; the method was immunoSEQ multiplex PCR. This table has about 82,000 clones, over 80% appearing once. This clonotype was obtained from an adult in good health. This material consisted of peripheral blood, taken on day 0 of AZD1222 vaccination. The chain has TRBV6-1 and TRBJ1-2, with D possibly matching TRBD1 (6 bases). The CDR3: CASSERPGVYYTF. In nucleotides, the CDR3 is TGTGCCAGCAGTGAAAGGCCAGGGGTCTACTACACCTTC.